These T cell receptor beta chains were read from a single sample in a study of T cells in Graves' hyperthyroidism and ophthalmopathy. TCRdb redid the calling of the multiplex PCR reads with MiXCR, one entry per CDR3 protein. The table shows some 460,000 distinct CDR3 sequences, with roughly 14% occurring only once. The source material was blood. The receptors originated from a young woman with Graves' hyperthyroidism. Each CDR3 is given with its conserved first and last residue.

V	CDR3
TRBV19	CASSRLSGRTYNEQFF
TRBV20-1	CSARLGGQPQHF
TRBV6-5	CASSYSDRGNTEAFF
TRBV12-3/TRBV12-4	CASSPPGLAGKNIQYF
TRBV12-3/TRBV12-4	CASTFLDQPQHF
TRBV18	CASSSATNTEAFF
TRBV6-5	CASSYKGTSMDQPQHF
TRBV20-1	CSARDDGRSSYEQYF
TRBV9	CASSPTGALSSYEQYF
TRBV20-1	CSARGWSLSISTDTQYF
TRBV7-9	CASSFRENTQYF
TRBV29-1	CSVEATLTGLYNEQFF
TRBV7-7	CARTAGGLGEQYF
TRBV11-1	CASSQSPTRGSRIGELFF
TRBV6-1	CASSEVLPSWGHTEAFF
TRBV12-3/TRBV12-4	CASGTGIANYGYTF
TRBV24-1	CATSDTGTGNQPQHF
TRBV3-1	CASSQDPRGSPLHF
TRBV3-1	CASSLRQRGEQYF
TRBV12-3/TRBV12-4	CASSMTGVTQYF
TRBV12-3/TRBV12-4	CASSLQGLDTEAFF
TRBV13	CASNGAGELFF
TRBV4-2	CASSHTGGNQETQYF
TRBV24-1	CAISADRDSSYNEQFF
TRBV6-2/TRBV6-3	CATSDRSLNQPQHF
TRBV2	CASRDGTGGAETQYF
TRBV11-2	CASSKPLAGALRWASYEQYF
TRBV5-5	CASSLAKVMGNSPLHF
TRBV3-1	CASSSGTSGRAVNEQFF
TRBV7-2	CASSLQLGLAGAQGPYF
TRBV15	CATSIGRSGYNQPQHF
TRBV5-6	CASSSYGQGETQYF
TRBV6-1	CASTVLLGSTDTQYF
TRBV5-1	CASSPGGVGFLNTEAFF
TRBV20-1	CSAPGWLGTGNNEQFF
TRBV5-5	CASSRATVSSGNTIYF
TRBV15	CATSRDNRESYGYTF
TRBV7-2	CASSLVGTGMTEAFF
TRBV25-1	CASRDGRGSTGELFF
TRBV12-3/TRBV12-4	CASSRLGGLGGANVLTF
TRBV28	CASSLWKRGPGYTF